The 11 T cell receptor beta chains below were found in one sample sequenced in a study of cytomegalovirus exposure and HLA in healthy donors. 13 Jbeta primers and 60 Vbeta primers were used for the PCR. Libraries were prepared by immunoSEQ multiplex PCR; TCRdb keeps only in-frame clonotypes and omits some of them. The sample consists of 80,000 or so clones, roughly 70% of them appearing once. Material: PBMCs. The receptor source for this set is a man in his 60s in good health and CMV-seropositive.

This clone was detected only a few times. CDR3 DNA: TGTGCCAGCAGTTACTCCGTGGGAGCAGATACGCAGTATTTT. This translates into CASSYSVGADTQYF. The chain employs TRBV6-6 and TRBJ2-3; a possible D gene is TRBD2 (5 bases). The germline CDR1 and CDR2 sequences are MNHNY and SVGAGI (reference sequence). CDR3 length: 14 residues. V was trimmed by 0 bases and J by 4 bases, leaving 8 bases between them.

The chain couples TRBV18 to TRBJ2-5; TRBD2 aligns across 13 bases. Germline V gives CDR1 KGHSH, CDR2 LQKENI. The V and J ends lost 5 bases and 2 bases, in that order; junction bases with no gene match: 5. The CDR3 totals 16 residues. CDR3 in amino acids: CASSNPGLAGQETQYF. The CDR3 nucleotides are TGTGCCAGCTCAAATCCGGGACTAGCGGGGCAAGAGACCCAGTACTTC. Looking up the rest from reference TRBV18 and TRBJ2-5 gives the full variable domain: NAGVMQNPRHLVRRRGQEARLRCSPMKGHSHVYWYRQLPEEGLKFMVYLQKENIIDESGMPKERFSAEFPKEGPSILRIQQVVRGDSAAYFCASSNPGLAGQETQYFGPGTRLLVL.

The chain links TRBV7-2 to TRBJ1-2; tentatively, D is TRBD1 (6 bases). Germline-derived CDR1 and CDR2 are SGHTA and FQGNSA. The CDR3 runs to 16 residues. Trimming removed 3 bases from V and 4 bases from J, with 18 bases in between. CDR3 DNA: TGTGCCAGCAGCTTGGGGGGGGCGGCGCTTGGCTATGGCTACACCTTC. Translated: CASSLGGAALGYGYTF.

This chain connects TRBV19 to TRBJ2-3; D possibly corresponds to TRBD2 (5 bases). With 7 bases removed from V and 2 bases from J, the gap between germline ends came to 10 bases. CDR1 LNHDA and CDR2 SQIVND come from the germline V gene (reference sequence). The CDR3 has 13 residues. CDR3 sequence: CASKAADTDTQYF. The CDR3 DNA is TGTGCCAGTAAAGCGGCGGACACAGATACGCAGTATTTT.

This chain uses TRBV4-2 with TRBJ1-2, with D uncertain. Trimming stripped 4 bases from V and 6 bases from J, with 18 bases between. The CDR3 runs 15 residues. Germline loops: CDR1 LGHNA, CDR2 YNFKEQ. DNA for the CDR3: TGTGCCAGCAGCCTTTTGGACTACCCGAGGGATGGCTACACCTTC. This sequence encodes CASSLLDYPRDGYTF.

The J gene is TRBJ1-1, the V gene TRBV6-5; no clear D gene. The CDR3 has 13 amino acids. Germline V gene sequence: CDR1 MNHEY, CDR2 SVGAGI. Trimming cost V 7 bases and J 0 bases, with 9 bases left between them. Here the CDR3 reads CASMWQMNTEAFF. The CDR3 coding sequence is TGTGCCAGCATGTGGCAGATGAACACTGAAGCTTTCTTT.

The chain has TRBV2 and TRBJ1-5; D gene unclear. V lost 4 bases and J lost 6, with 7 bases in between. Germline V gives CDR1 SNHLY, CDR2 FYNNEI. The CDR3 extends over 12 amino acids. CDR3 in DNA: TGTGCCAGCAGTGTAAGAGGTCAGCCCCAGCATTTT. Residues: CASSVRGQPQHF.

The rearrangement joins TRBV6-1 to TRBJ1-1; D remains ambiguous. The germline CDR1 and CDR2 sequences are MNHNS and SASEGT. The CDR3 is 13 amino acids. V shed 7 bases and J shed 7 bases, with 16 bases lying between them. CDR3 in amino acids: CASTLVEGGEAFF. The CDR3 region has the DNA TGTGCCAGCACGCTCGTGGAGGGAGGTGAAGCTTTCTTT.

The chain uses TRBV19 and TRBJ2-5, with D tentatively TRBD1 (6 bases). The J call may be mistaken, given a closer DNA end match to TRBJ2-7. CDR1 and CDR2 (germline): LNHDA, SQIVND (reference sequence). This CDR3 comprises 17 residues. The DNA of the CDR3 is TGTGCCAGCAGAAGATCTCACCTTCTTGGGACAACCTACGAGCAGTACTTC. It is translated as CASRRSHLLGTTYEQYF.

CDR3: CASSAEQGPFYEQYF. CDR3 bases: TGTGCCAGCAGTGCAGAGCAGGGGCCCTTTTACGAGCAGTACTTC. The chain joins TRBV2 to TRBJ2-7, with a possible D match to TRBD1 (6 bases). V gave up 4 bases and J gave up 4 bases, with 17 bases separating them. The CDR3 extends over 15 amino acids. Germline CDR1 SNHLY, CDR2 FYNNEI.

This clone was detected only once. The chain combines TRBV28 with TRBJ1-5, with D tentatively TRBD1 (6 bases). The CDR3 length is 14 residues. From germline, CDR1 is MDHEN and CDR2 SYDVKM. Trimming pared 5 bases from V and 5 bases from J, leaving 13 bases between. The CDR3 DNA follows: TGTGCCAGCAGTACCACACAGGGATATCAGCCCCAGCATTTT. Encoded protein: CASSTTQGYQPQHF.